The 25 T cell receptor beta chains reported below all come from one sample, sequenced in a study of T cells in Graves' hyperthyroidism and ophthalmopathy. TCR beta CDR3 regions were amplified from RNA transcripts. TCR CDR3 regions were first amplified by RT-PCR with HTBI primers. From the multiplex PCR reads, TCRdb called clonotypes with MiXCR, one entry per CDR3 protein. The sample lists 450,000 to 650,000 distinct CDR3 sequences; 17% were seen once. The specimen was blood. Receptors originate from a young woman with Graves' ophthalmopathy.

To note about this clonotype: With only one base between it and a far larger clone, this is likely a read error. The genes are TRBV27 and TRBJ2-7, with a tentative D call TRBD2 (5 bases). The J call may be mistaken, given a closer DNA end match to TRBJ2-1. Germline V CDR1 and CDR2: MNHEY, SMNVEV (reference sequence). This CDR3 is built from 13 residues. CDR3 residues: CASSPGSSYEQFF. CDR3 nucleotide sequence: TGTGCCAGCAGTCCGGGGAGCTCCTACGAGCAGTTCTTC.

CDR3 residues: CASSPDRSTSPLHF. DNA of the CDR3: TGTGCCAGCAGCCCTGACAGGTCAACCTCACCCCTCCACTTT. This chain connects TRBV7-9 to TRBJ1-6; D is possibly TRBD1 (6 bases). The V and J ends lost 5 bases and 10 bases respectively, with 15 bases between them. The CDR3 runs 14 residues. Germline loops: CDR1 SEHNR, CDR2 FQNEAQ (reference sequence).

This clonotype appeared many times. CDR3 region: CAWNVQGYTEAFF. The CDR3 bases are TGTGCCTGGAACGTACAGGGATACACTGAAGCTTTCTTT. The V call is TRBV30, the J call TRBJ1-1, with D maybe TRBD1 (6 bases). Trimming pared 4 bases from V and 3 bases from J, leaving 12 bases between. CDR1 and CDR2 from the germline V gene are GTSNPN and SVGIG (reference sequence). The CDR3 covers 13 residues.

The V gene is TRBV6-1, the J gene TRBJ1-3, with 8 nucleotides matching TRBD1. The V gene's germline CDR1 is MNHNS and CDR2 SASEGT. CDR3 size: 14 residues. The V and J ends lost 5 bases and 9 bases, in that order; junction bases with no gene match: 9. CDR3 sequence: CASSFRGLKTTIYF. Written as DNA, the CDR3 is TGTGCCAGCAGTTTCAGGGGGCTTAAGACCACCATATATTTT.

This clonotype was recorded at least ten times. The chain employs TRBV2 and TRBJ2-1; a weak D match, TRBD1 (6 bases). Germline values: CDR1 SNHLY, CDR2 FYNNEI. The germline V and J ends were trimmed by 5 bases and 6 bases, with 14 bases remaining between them. The CDR3 runs 14 residues. The CDR3 DNA is TGTGCCAGCAGTTTCTCCGACAGGTTCAATGAGCAGTTCTTC. Translated, it gives CASSFSDRFNEQFF.

The gene calls are TRBV7-2 and TRBJ1-4; D remains ambiguous. The CDR3 contains 17 residues. Germline values: CDR1 SGHTA, CDR2 FQGNSA. The V gene lost 5 bases and the J gene lost 0 bases, with 16 bases spanning the gap. This CDR3 is CASSPYGEDATNEKLFF. The CDR3 region has the DNA TGTGCCAGCAGCCCCTACGGGGAGGACGCAACTAATGAAAAACTGTTTTTT.

This clonotype was detected many times. The rearrangement joins TRBV20-1 to TRBJ2-7, with D unresolved. CDR1 is DFQATT and CDR2 is SNEGSKA in the germline V gene (reference sequence). Trimming removed 5 bases at V and 4 bases at J, with 18 bases between. The CDR3 is 14 residues long. This CDR3 reads CSAAKTGDLYEQYF. CDR3 nucleotides: TGCAGTGCTGCGAAAACCGGAGACCTTTACGAGCAGTACTTC.

This clonotype showed up many times. This chain joins TRBV15 and TRBJ2-5; 7 positions match TRBD2. V dropped 1 base and J dropped 3; count of bases not matched to a gene: 11. The germline V gene has CDR1 LNHNV and CDR2 YYDKDF (reference sequence). There are 17 residues in the CDR3. As DNA, the CDR3 is TGTGCCACCAGCAGAGGCATGGGGGACTACGCAAAAGAGACCCAGTACTTC. Translating it yields CATSRGMGDYAKETQYF.

In this sample, this clonotype turned up a few times. The chain carries TRBV6-5 and TRBJ1-2; 9 bases are shared with TRBD1. Germline V gene sequence: CDR1 MNHEY, CDR2 SVGAGI. The V segment lost 2 bases and the J segment 4 bases; nucleotides outside the gene matches: 5. This CDR3 is built from 15 residues. The CDR3 coding sequence is TGTGCCAGCAGTTACCGGGACAGGGAGATCTATGGCTACACCTTC. Translation: CASSYRDREIYGYTF.

This clonotype has a count of ten or more. The chain links TRBV7-2 to TRBJ2-3, with D uncertain. V was clipped by 2 bases and J by 2 bases, with 17 bases between them. The CDR3 covers 17 residues. Germline CDR1 reads SGHTA; CDR2 reads FQGNSA. The CDR3 sequence is CASSLFTRRIFTDTQYF. The CDR3 DNA is TGTGCCAGCAGCTTATTTACTCGAAGGATTTTCACAGATACGCAGTATTTT.

The CDR3 DNA is TGTGCCAGTAGTATAGGCGGAACCACTGAAGCTTTCTTT. Protein product: CASSIGGTTEAFF. The chain employs TRBV19 and TRBJ1-1, with D hard to call. Germline V CDR1 and CDR2: LNHDA, SQIVND (reference sequence). This CDR3 contains 13 residues. Trimming pared 1 base from V and 4 bases from J, leaving 7 bases between.

At least ten counts were recorded for this clonotype. CDR3 in amino acids: CASSLVGSQYEQYF. CDR3 in DNA: TGTGCCAGCAGCTTAGTTGGGAGTCAATACGAGCAGTACTTC. The rearrangement uses TRBV7-2 and TRBJ2-7; TRBD2 is a possible D gene (5 bases). CDR3 length: 14 residues. CDR1 is SGHTA, CDR2 FQGNSA, per germline. Trimming took 1 base from V and 4 from J, leaving 11 bases between them. Full variable domain (rest looked up from reference TRBV7-2 and TRBJ2-7): GAGVSQSPSNKVTEKGKDVELRCDPISGHTALYWYRQSLGQGLEFLIYFQGNSAPDKSGLPSDRFSAERTGGSVSTLTIQRTQQEDSAVYLCASSLVGSQYEQYFGPGTRLTVT.

This chain joins TRBV7-9 and TRBJ2-2; D may correspond to TRBD1 or TRBD2 (6 bases each). The CDR3 consists of 15 residues. Germline V gene sequence: CDR1 SEHNR, CDR2 FQNEAQ (reference sequence). The ends were cut back, 1 base at V and 8 bases at J, with 14 bases in the middle. Here the CDR3 reads CASSLVPGAGGELFF. CDR3 sequence (DNA): TGTGCCAGCAGCTTAGTTCCGGGGGCAGGAGGGGAGCTGTTTTTT.

This clonotype appeared a few times. The V gene is TRBV7-3, the J gene TRBJ2-2; 11 bases line up with TRBD1. Germline assignment: CDR1 SGHTA and CDR2 FQGTGA. This CDR3 region has 16 residues. The V and J ends lost 5 bases and 6 bases, in that order; junction bases with no gene match: 8. Here the CDR3 reads CASSPSGQGAAGELFF. In nucleotides, the CDR3 is TGTGCCAGCAGCCCGAGCGGACAGGGGGCGGCCGGGGAGCTGTTTTTT.

This clonotype was detected only a few times. The V gene is TRBV5-1, the J gene TRBJ2-3; D may be TRBD2 (6 bases). This CDR3 is built from 15 residues. Trimming took off 4 bases at V and 2 bases at J, with 14 bases between the two ends. Germline assignment: CDR1 SGHRS and CDR2 YFSETQ. For the CDR3, the DNA is TGCGCCAGCAGCGCTAGGGACTTCAACACAGATACGCAGTATTTT. It translates to CASSARDFNTDTQYF.

Many counts were recorded for this clonotype. This rearrangement joins TRBV2 to TRBJ2-7; TRBD2 matches 12 bases. The V gene's germline CDR1 is SNHLY and CDR2 FYNNEI. The trim removed 4 bases at V and 4 bases at J, leaving 5 bases unmatched. CDR3 length: 15 amino acids. CDR3 in DNA: TGTGCCAGCAGTGGACCACTAGCGGGGGGTTACGAGCAGTACTTC. Its protein product is CASSGPLAGGYEQYF.

This clonotype was recorded a few times. The rearrangement uses TRBV7-9 and TRBJ1-1, with D uncertain. V was pared by 4 bases and J by 6 bases, with 9 bases between. In germline, CDR1 is SEHNR, CDR2 FQNEAQ (reference sequence). This CDR3 is built from 12 residues. The CDR3 region is CASSYSKAEAFF. In DNA form, the CDR3 reads TGTGCCAGCAGCTACTCGAAGGCTGAAGCTTTCTTT.

Only a few counts were recorded for this clonotype. This chain connects TRBV12-3 or TRBV12-4 to TRBJ2-1; 8 positions agree with TRBD1. This CDR3 contains 16 residues. J lost 8 bases, V lost 4 bases, and 13 bases had no gene match. The CDR3 nucleotides are TGTGCCAGCAGTTCCGGACAGGGATTACGAGGTCATGAGCAGTTCTTC. This codes for CASSSGQGLRGHEQFF.

The V and J genes are TRBV6-1 and TRBJ2-1, with TRBD2 identical over 7 bases. From germline, CDR1 is MNHNS and CDR2 SASEGT. This CDR3 is built from 16 residues. J lost 9 bases, V lost 6 bases, and 17 bases had no gene match. CDR3 in DNA: TGTGCCAGCAGCCCCCGGCGGGGGAGAATCGTAAGTGAGCAGTTCTTC. Its translation is CASSPRRGRIVSEQFF.

This clonotype was detected only a few times. The rearrangement links TRBV7-2 to TRBJ2-5; D might be TRBD2 (6 bases). This CDR3 contains 14 residues. Germline lookup yields CDR1 SGHTA and CDR2 FQGNSA. V lost 4 bases and J 5 bases, leaving 14 bases between the germline ends. The CDR3 DNA reads as TGTGCCAGCAGCTCGGCGGGGACTCGGGAGACCCAGTACTTC. This translates into CASSSAGTRETQYF.

Ten or more counts support this clonotype. The CDR3 region is CASSQDWGLTF. In DNA form, the CDR3 reads TGTGCCAGCAGCCAAGATTGGGGCCTCACCTTC. The chain carries TRBV3-1 and TRBJ1-2, with TRBD1 as a possible D gene (5 bases). Per the germline V gene, CDR1 is LGHDT and CDR2 is YNNKEL (reference sequence). The CDR3 totals 11 residues. V shed 0 bases and J shed 13 bases, with 9 bases lying between them.

The J gene is TRBJ1-6, the V gene TRBV3-1, with TRBD1 as a possible D gene (6 bases). The germline CDR1 and CDR2 sequences are LGHDT and YNNKEL (reference sequence). This CDR3 comprises 16 residues. Trimming removed 0 bases from V and 4 bases from J, with 10 bases in between. For the CDR3, the DNA is TGTGCCAGCAGCCAAGATGGAAGGGGGTATAATTCACCCCTCCACTTT. Encoded protein: CASSQDGRGYNSPLHF.

Only a few counts were recorded for this clonotype. The chain links TRBV6-2 or TRBV6-3 to TRBJ1-1; D may be TRBD1 (5 bases). CDR1 MNHEY and CDR2 SVGEGT come from the germline V gene. The CDR3 spans 15 residues. Trimming pared 5 bases from V and 3 bases from J, leaving 16 bases between. CDR3 nucleotide sequence: TGTGCCAGCAGTCATAGACAGTCCGGCTACACTGAAGCTTTCTTT. It translates to CASSHRQSGYTEAFF.

This clonotype has a count of ten or more. The chain recombines TRBV2 with TRBJ2-1; 7 bases fit TRBD2. J was trimmed by 5 bases and V by 2 bases; bases with no gene match: 9. Germline V gene lookup returns CDR1 SNHLY and CDR2 FYNNEI. This CDR3 has 16 residues. The CDR3 DNA reads TGTGCCAGCAGTGAAAGGGGAGGGAGGGCCAACAATGAGCAGTTCTTC. This codes for CASSERGGRANNEQFF.

As for this clonotype: With a much larger clone just one base away, this may be a read error. J is TRBJ1-6 and V is TRBV28; 8 bases map to TRBD1. J lost 10 bases, V lost 2 bases, and 10 bases had no gene match. The CDR3 sequence is 16 residues long. Germline-derived CDR1 and CDR2 are MDHEN and SYDVKM. DNA for the CDR3: TGTGCCAGCAGTTTAATGGCTTCAGGGGGCTGGTCACCCCTCCACTTT. It specifies CASSLMASGGWSPLHF.